The 4 T cell receptor beta chains below all came from one sample that was sequenced in a study of T cell clusters in autoimmune cytopenias (dated by TCRdb to about 2019). Data came from an Illumina MiSeq. TRB rearrangements were amplified by multiplex PCR following a touch-down protocol, with the TRB-A and TRB-B primer pools mixed in one tube. Once TCRdb had reprocessed the reads, it stored one entry per CDR3 protein sequence and supplied no DNA. This sample's table lists 6,000 to 9,500 distinct CDR3 sequences. About 33% of the sample goes to the ten largest clones. Per sample, around 0.25 ug of peripheral blood genomic DNA, approximately 37,500 genome equivalents, was used for TRB amplification. The same data also contributed to another study, on T cell repertoires in aging, cancer and after chemotherapy.

Specimen: peripheral blood. These receptors all come from a human donor with an autoimmune cytopenia or autoimmune hepatitis (not recorded which).

This sequence joins TRBV11-2 and TRBJ2-2; the D gene TCRdb calls, TRBD1, cannot be checked with no DNA. In germline, CDR1 is SGHAT, CDR2 FQNNGV. CDR3 length: 17 residues. CDR3 residues: CASSFDAPGTGGGELFF.

This chain connects TRBV5-5 to TRBJ2-5; TCRdb proposes TRBD1, but this gene call is untestable without DNA. The germline V gene has CDR1 SGHKS and CDR2 YYEKEE (reference sequence). This CDR3 has 15 amino acids. The chain's CDR3 is CASSPGTVPGETQYF.

The V gene is TRBV11-3, the J gene TRBJ2-2; TCRdb returns TRBD1, unconfirmable since there is no DNA. CDR3 size: 14 residues. CDR1 and CDR2 from the germline V gene are SGHNT and YENEEA. CDR3 protein: CASSPPYGTGELFF.

This clonotype ranks as medium-sized in terms of frequency. The chain carries TRBV20-1 and TRBJ1-2; the TCRdb call, TRBD1, lacks DNA for checking. This CDR3 is 15 amino acids long. Germline-derived CDR1 and CDR2 are DFQATT and SNEGSKA (reference sequence). The chain's CDR3 is CSARETGLSYAGYTF.